This passage covers 25 T cell receptor beta chains from one sample sequenced in a study of blood T cells in healthy people across ages. For the second PCR, which ran for 7 to 11 cycles, a sample-barcoded 5' primer and a J-beta primer mix were used. TCRdb reanalysed the 5' RACE reads using MiXCR and keeps one entry per CDR3 protein. The profile shows 650,000 to 800,000 distinct CDR3 sequences, roughly 44% of them singletons. Sequenced material: blood. The receptors were sampled from a man aged 60 to 69 in good health.

The table lists this clonotype with a count of one. The V gene is TRBV6-5, the J gene TRBJ1-5; TRBD1 might be the D (5 bases). Looked up from germline, CDR1 is MNHEY and CDR2 is SVGAGI. The V and J ends lost 3 bases and 4 bases respectively, with 13 bases between them. This CDR3 comprises 15 residues. This CDR3 reads CASSYHRGFNQPQHF. CDR3 sequence (DNA): TGTGCCAGCAGTTATCACCGGGGGTTTAATCAGCCCCAGCATTTT.

The genes are TRBV7-9 and TRBJ2-5, with D perhaps TRBD2 (6 bases). The end of the DNA is better explained by TRBJ2-7, so the J call may be wrong. The CDR3 totals 15 residues. Germline V gene lookup returns CDR1 SEHNR and CDR2 FQNEAQ (reference sequence). The CDR3 region has the DNA TGTGCCAGCAGCTCGATGGGCGGGGTAGGGTGCGAGCAGTACTTC. This encodes CASSSMGGVGCEQYF.

This chain connects TRBV20-1 to TRBJ1-5; tentative D call: TRBD1 (6 bases). Germline lookup yields CDR1 DFQATT and CDR2 SNEGSKA (reference sequence). The CDR3 runs 17 residues. V lost 0 bases, J lost 1 base, and 16 bases lay in between. In DNA, the CDR3 is TGCAGTGCTAGAGATCAGGTAGGGGGTGGGAGCAATCAGCCCCAGCATTTT. Translated, it gives CSARDQVGGGSNQPQHF.

This clonotype was found a few times. V and J are TRBV7-8 and TRBJ2-1; a possible D gene is TRBD2 (6 bases). From germline, CDR1 is SGHVS and CDR2 FQNEAQ. V lost 2 bases and J lost 5, with 16 bases in between. The CDR3 sequence is 16 residues long. The CDR3 nucleotides are TGTGCCAGCAGCTTAATTCTCGGGGGAGGACACAATGAGCAGTTCTTC. Protein: CASSLILGGGHNEQFF.

This clonotype was found a few times. The J gene is TRBJ2-3, the V gene TRBV6-2 or TRBV6-3; D is perhaps TRBD1 or TRBD2 (5 bases each). V was pared by 0 bases and J by 3 bases, with 16 bases between. The CDR3 has 17 amino acids. CDR1 and CDR2 (germline): MNHEY, SVGEGT. The CDR3 loop is CASSYSGAQRWTDTQYF. CDR3 DNA: TGTGCCAGCAGTTACTCCGGGGCCCAGCGGTGGACAGATACGCAGTATTTT.

CDR3 protein: CASSRDRAPLSETQYF. CDR3 DNA sequence: TGTGCCAGCAGCAGAGACAGGGCTCCTTTGTCGGAGACCCAGTACTTC. The chain carries TRBV6-1 and TRBJ2-5, with 7 positions matching TRBD1. Germline CDR1 MNHNS, CDR2 SASEGT. The CDR3 consists of 16 residues. The junction had 15 bases not matched to a gene; V was cut back by 6 bases and J by 5 bases.

The genes are TRBV7-2 and TRBJ2-5; D assignment may be TRBD1 or TRBD2 (5 bases each). V lost 5 bases and J lost 5, with 21 bases in between. The germline gives CDR1 SGHTA, CDR2 FQGNSA. This CDR3 spans 16 amino acids. This chain's CDR3 is CASSPRWDGVGETQYF. DNA for the CDR3: TGTGCCAGCAGCCCACGCTGGGACGGCGTTGGGGAGACCCAGTACTTC.

The rearrangement joins TRBV7-9 to TRBJ2-3, with D unresolved. Per germline, CDR1 SEHNR and CDR2 FQNEAQ (reference sequence). Trimming removed 9 bases from V and 3 bases from J, with 13 bases in between. The CDR3 sequence is 13 residues long. The CDR3 spells CARSPSRTDTQYF. CDR3 in DNA: TGTGCCAGAAGTCCCTCCAGGACAGATACGCAGTATTTT.

This clonotype appeared many times. The chain links TRBV6-6 to TRBJ2-4, with D tentatively TRBD1 (6 bases). The CDR3 is made up of 17 amino acids. Trimming removed 8 bases from V and 0 bases from J, with 20 bases in between. Germline V CDR1 and CDR2: MNHNY, SVGAGI (reference sequence). The CDR3 is CASGGSQNYLAKNIQYF. The DNA for the CDR3 is TGTGCCAGCGGGGGCAGCCAAAATTACCTAGCCAAAAACATTCAGTACTTC.

This clonotype was counted only a few times. This chain uses TRBV5-5 with TRBJ2-2; D is perhaps TRBD1 (6 bases). This CDR3 is built from 15 residues. CDR1 is SGHKS and CDR2 is YYEKEE in the germline V gene (reference sequence). Between the trimmed V and J ends, which lost 1 base and 4 bases, there was a span of 11 bases. The CDR3: CASSLLTGTTGELFF. In DNA, the CDR3 is TGTGCCAGCAGCTTGTTAACAGGGACCACCGGGGAGCTGTTTTTT.

This clonotype has only a few counts. This chain connects TRBV27 to TRBJ2-5; 9 nucleotides line up with TRBD1. The J call may be incorrect, as the DNA end agrees better with TRBJ2-7. This CDR3 contains 13 residues. Germline V gene lookup returns CDR1 MNHEY and CDR2 SMNVEV (reference sequence). The chain's CDR3 is CASSTGGDLEQYF. CDR3 coding DNA: TGTGCCAGCTCCACAGGGGGCGATCTCGAGCAGTACTTC.

This clonotype has just a few counts. This chain joins TRBV28 and TRBJ2-1; no reliable D call. Trimming took off 7 bases at V and 1 base at J, with 14 bases between the two ends. The CDR3 covers 15 residues. The V gene's germline CDR1 is MDHEN and CDR2 SYDVKM. CDR3 loop: CASKRRVGSYNEQFF. In DNA form, the CDR3 reads TGTGCCAGCAAGAGAAGGGTGGGGTCCTACAATGAGCAGTTCTTC.

The gene calls are TRBV25-1 and TRBJ2-1, with 8 bases that match TRBD1. The germline gives CDR1 MGHDK, CDR2 SYGVNS. J was trimmed by 6 bases and V by 1 base; bases with no gene match: 5. The CDR3 totals 15 residues. The CDR3: CASSELPGTGNEQFF. CDR3 nucleotide sequence: TGTGCCAGCAGTGAATTGCCCGGGACAGGCAATGAGCAGTTCTTC.

This clonotype was counted a few times. This chain uses TRBV29-1 with TRBJ1-1; no clear D. The germline V and J ends were trimmed by 4 bases and 2 bases, with 5 bases remaining between them. Germline V gene sequence: CDR1 SQVTM, CDR2 ANQGSEA. The CDR3 extends over 11 amino acids. In DNA, the CDR3 is TGCAGCGTTGTAATTAACACTGAAGCTTTCTTT. The encoded protein is CSVVINTEAFF. Variable domain in full (rest from reference TRBV29-1 and TRBJ1-1): SAVISQKPSRDICQRGTSLTIQCQVDSQVTMMFWYRQQPGQSLTLIATANQGSEATYESGFVIDKFPISRPNLTFSTLTVSNMSPEDSSIYLCSVVINTEAFFGQGTRLTVV.

V is TRBV12-3 or TRBV12-4 and J is TRBJ2-5; D is possibly TRBD1 (8 bases). The CDR3 consists of 15 residues. The ends were cut back, 4 bases at V and 4 bases at J, with 16 bases in the middle. As DNA, the CDR3 is TGTGCCAGCAGTTGGGAACAGGGGGGGTTAGAGACCCAGTACTTC. Amino acids: CASSWEQGGLETQYF.

The V call is TRBV4-1, the J call TRBJ2-5; perhaps TRBD2 as D (6 bases). Looked up from germline, CDR1 is MGHRA and CDR2 is YSYEKL. Trimming pared 0 bases from V and 5 bases from J, leaving 13 bases between. The CDR3 extends over 15 amino acids. CDR3 in amino acids: CASSQDGSGPETQYF. The CDR3 coding sequence is TGCGCCAGCAGCCAAGACGGAAGCGGGCCTGAGACCCAGTACTTC.

The chain employs TRBV7-8 and TRBJ2-7; D call uncertain. Germline V gives CDR1 SGHVS, CDR2 FQNEAQ. V was clipped by 10 bases and J by 1 base, with 8 bases between them. This CDR3 spans 11 amino acids. The CDR3 region has the DNA TGTGCCACCGCAGATTCCTACGAGCAGTACTTC. It codes for CATADSYEQYF.

Details on this clonotype: The junction shows a germline mismatch at one end, possibly a read error. The chain joins TRBV2 to TRBJ1-6; 10 nucleotides align to TRBD1. This CDR3 has 14 amino acids. Germline CDR1 and CDR2: SNHLY and FYNNEI. CDR3 DNA sequence: TGTGCCAGCAGCGAAGACAGGGGGCATTCACCCCTCCACTTT. This sequence encodes CASSEDRGHSPLHF.

The chain employs TRBV20-1 and TRBJ2-5; D is perhaps TRBD1 or TRBD2 (5 bases each). Germline V gene lookup returns CDR1 DFQATT and CDR2 SNEGSKA (reference sequence). This CDR3 has 13 amino acids. V was trimmed by 7 bases and J by 8 bases, leaving 20 bases between them. This chain's CDR3 is CSVPGTTKRTQYF. CDR3 bases: TGCAGTGTCCCCGGGACGACCAAGAGAACCCAGTACTTC.

This clonotype was counted a few times. The CDR3 nucleotides are TGTGCCACCAGCAGAGATAGACTCTCCTACGAGCAGTACTTC. As protein: CATSRDRLSYEQYF. This chain uses TRBV15 with TRBJ2-7, with no clear D. The germline CDR1 and CDR2 sequences are LNHNV and YYDKDF (reference sequence). This CDR3 has 14 amino acids. Trimming took 0 bases from V and 0 from J, leaving 6 bases between them.

This chain joins TRBV3-1 and TRBJ2-1; TRBD2 agrees at 7 bases. The CDR3 sequence is 15 residues long. Losses at the gene ends were 6 bases for V and 4 bases for J; bases not matched to a gene: 9. Germline values: CDR1 LGHDT, CDR2 YNNKEL (reference sequence). CDR3 amino acids: CASSLGPGGYNEQFF. The CDR3 region has the DNA TGTGCCAGCAGTCTGGGGCCGGGAGGTTACAATGAGCAGTTCTTC.

The rearrangement joins TRBV6-1 to TRBJ2-7; D remains unclear. The germline CDR1 and CDR2 sequences are MNHNS and SASEGT. Deletions cut 4 bases from V and 3 bases from J, with 13 bases between. CDR3 length: 14 amino acids. CDR3 nucleotides: TGTGCCAGCAGTGCCCAGTACCTTAACTACGAGCAGTACTTC. Amino acid sequence: CASSAQYLNYEQYF.

There are a few counts of this clonotype. This sequence may be a read error, since a much larger clone differs from it by one base. The rearrangement uses TRBV24-1 and TRBJ2-1, with 7 nucleotides matching TRBD1. The DNA end is a closer match to TRBJ2-7, so the J assignment may be wrong. Germline V gives CDR1 KGHDR, CDR2 SFDVKD. The CDR3 consists of 15 residues. As DNA, the CDR3 is TGTGCCACCAGTGATTTTAGACAGGGCCGCAATGAGCAGTACTTC. Encoded protein: CATSDFRQGRNEQYF.

This clonotype was seen a few times. The genes are TRBV7-2 and TRBJ1-4; D is uncertain. The V end was cut by 6 bases, the J end by 2 bases, with 10 bases between. CDR1 is SGHTA, CDR2 FQGNSA, per germline. CDR3 size: 14 residues. CDR3 in amino acids: CASRKFMTNEKLFF. DNA for the CDR3: TGTGCCAGCAGAAAATTCATGACTAATGAAAAACTGTTTTTT.

This clonotype was found a few times. The chain joins TRBV9 to TRBJ2-1, with 10 bases aligning to TRBD2. CDR1 is SGDLS, CDR2 YYNGEE, per germline. This CDR3 spans 15 amino acids. Losses at the gene ends were 0 bases for V and 7 bases for J; bases not matched to a gene: 4. The CDR3 here is CASSVEIAGGNEQFF. The CDR3 DNA follows: TGTGCCAGCAGCGTAGAGATAGCGGGGGGTAATGAGCAGTTCTTC.